These 12 T cell receptor beta chains originate from one sample sequenced in a study of human T cells and chemical hapten exposure. Time point specified: patch test 3, about 24 weeks after DPC sensitization. Treatment defined: therapeutic diphenylcyclopropenone sensitization with weekly scalp DPC. Each CDR3 protein is one row after TCRdb ran MiXCR on the RACE reads. The sample carries roughly 97,000 distinct CDR3 sequences, 25% to 30% recorded once. The starting material was whole blood, obtained in connection with sensitization to the hapten diphenylcyclopropenone (DPC). The receptors originated from a man in his forties with alopecia areata. Some clones in this sample may be carry-over from other donors' samples.

This clonotype was detected only a few times. The chain employs TRBV9 and TRBJ2-3; 12 bases map to TRBD2. Germline-derived CDR1 and CDR2 are SGDLS and YYNGEE. The V segment lost 2 bases and the J segment 2 bases; nucleotides outside the gene matches: 3. The CDR3 has 16 residues. CDR3 in amino acids: CASSVGLAGLTDTQYF. The CDR3 bases are TGTGCCAGCAGCGTGGGACTAGCGGGCCTCACAGATACGCAGTATTTT.

A few counts support this clonotype. The chain recombines TRBV25-1 with TRBJ2-2, with 7 positions matching TRBD2. There are 16 residues in the CDR3. Germline CDR1 and CDR2: MGHDK and SYGVNS. After removal of 2 bases from V and 0 bases from J, the junction contained 3 bases not matched to a gene. This CDR3 is CASSEGGSSNTGELFF. CDR3 coding DNA: TGTGCCAGCAGTGAAGGCGGGAGCTCGAACACCGGGGAGCTGTTTTTT.

V usage is TRBV6-5 and J usage is TRBJ2-5, with 10 bases matching TRBD2. V shed 7 bases, J shed 5 bases, and the junction held 4 bases outside the gene matches. CDR3 length: 13 amino acids. Germline CDR1 is MNHEY and CDR2 is SVGAGI. The CDR3 loop is CASTSTSGETQYF. The CDR3 nucleotides are TGTGCCAGCACCTCGACTAGCGGGGAGACCCAGTACTTC.

This sequence joins TRBV12-3 or TRBV12-4 and TRBJ2-3, with D unclear. The germline V and J ends were trimmed by 8 bases and 2 bases, with 8 bases remaining between them. This CDR3 region has 12 residues. CDR3 sequence (DNA): TGTGCCAGCCCCCCCTCCACAGATACGCAGTATTTT. This gives the protein CASPPSTDTQYF.

This chain links TRBV7-9 with TRBJ2-6, with TRBD1 matching 9 bases. Germline values: CDR1 SEHNR, CDR2 FQNEAQ (reference sequence). J gave up 1 base and V 8 bases, and 9 bases lay outside the gene matches. This CDR3 contains 17 residues. The CDR3 is CASLDGTGSSGANVLTF. The CDR3 nucleotides read TGTGCCAGCCTCGACGGGACAGGGTCTTCTGGGGCCAACGTCCTGACTTTC.

This chain links TRBV5-5 with TRBJ1-1; 9 bases align to TRBD1. The V and J ends lost 0 bases and 4 bases, in that order; junction bases with no gene match: 4. The CDR3 sequence is 15 residues long. The germline CDR1 and CDR2 sequences are SGHKS and YYEKEE (reference sequence). The CDR3 sequence is CASSLAGTGLTEAFF. The CDR3 region has the DNA TGTGCCAGCAGCTTGGCTGGGACAGGGCTCACTGAAGCTTTCTTT.

The V call is TRBV29-1, the J call TRBJ1-1; D not resolved. V gave up 2 bases and J gave up 1 base, with 5 bases separating them. This CDR3 spans 12 amino acids. Germline-derived CDR1 and CDR2 are SQVTM and ANQGSEA. CDR3: CSVEQTNTEAFF. The CDR3 DNA reads as TGCAGCGTTGAACAAACGAACACTGAAGCTTTCTTT.

This chain links TRBV5-1 with TRBJ2-1; 8 bases fit TRBD1. The CDR3 has 15 residues. Trimming cost V 4 bases and J 4 bases; bases outside gene matches: 7. The germline V gene encodes CDR1 SGHRS and CDR2 YFSETQ. As DNA, the CDR3 is TGCGCCAGCAGCCCCGGGACAGGTCTTTACAATGAGCAGTTCTTC. Protein sequence: CASSPGTGLYNEQFF.

Only a few counts were recorded for this clonotype. The J gene is TRBJ2-7, the V gene TRBV12-3 or TRBV12-4; TRBD2 matches 11 bases. This CDR3 is built from 17 residues. The V and J ends lost 5 bases and 2 bases, in that order; junction bases with no gene match: 11. Here the CDR3 DNA reads TGTGCCAGCAGTCCGCCCCTCACTAGCGGGGGACCCTACGAGCAGTACTTC. Translated, it gives CASSPPLTSGGPYEQYF.

The chain uses TRBV5-1 and TRBJ2-3, with TRBD1 matching over 8 bases. CDR1 and CDR2 from the germline V gene are SGHRS and YFSETQ. The CDR3 extends over 17 amino acids. V was pared by 0 bases and J by 3 bases, with 9 bases of the junction left unmatched. CDR3 in amino acids: CASSLDNRGLRTDTQYF. The CDR3 DNA reads as TGCGCCAGCAGCTTGGATAACAGGGGGTTGAGGACAGATACGCAGTATTTT.

This clonotype was observed a few times. The chain links TRBV7-9 to TRBJ1-5; TRBD1 matches 8 bases. CDR1 is SEHNR and CDR2 is FQNEAQ in the germline V gene (reference sequence). The CDR3 is 17 residues long. J gave up 0 bases and V 5 bases, and 9 bases lay outside the gene matches. The CDR3 bases are TGTGCCAGCAGCCGGGGACGACAGGGGTATAGCAATCAGCCCCAGCATTTT. It yields the protein CASSRGRQGYSNQPQHF.

This clonotype came up many times. V usage is TRBV12-3 or TRBV12-4 and J usage is TRBJ2-2, with D unclear. Trimming shortened V by 0 bases and J by 7 bases, and 9 bases separated the two germline ends. The CDR3 consists of 14 residues. The CDR3 region has the DNA TGTGCCAGCAGTTTAGCAAGGGCGAGCGGGGAGCTGTTTTTT. It codes for CASSLARASGELFF.